The 22 T cell receptor beta chains below all came from one sample that was sequenced in a study of blood T cell repertoires in COVID-19. The protocol was immunoSEQ multiplex PCR, while the TCRdb copy is restricted to in-frame clones and leaves out a portion. The sample has around 240,000 clones, just under 90% seen once. Source material: PBMCs or T cells enriched from blood (not recorded which). These receptors were taken from a man over 45 who had been exposed to COVID-19.

The CDR3 DNA is TGTGCCAGCAGCTTAGGGCTTGGGGAGGTCTACGAGCAGTACGTC. It encodes CASSLGLGEVYEQYV. The V gene is TRBV7-8, the J gene TRBJ2-7, with a possible D match to TRBD2 (6 bases). Germline loops: CDR1 SGHVS, CDR2 FQNEAQ. The CDR3 totals 15 residues. The V end lost 1 base, the J end lost 3 bases, and 13 bases lay between the germline ends.

This sequence joins TRBV25-1 and TRBJ1-2; 10 bases line up with TRBD1. Per the germline V gene, CDR1 is MGHDK and CDR2 is SYGVNS. The CDR3 runs to 15 residues. V was pared by 6 bases and J by 8 bases, with 12 bases of the junction left unmatched. This CDR3 is CASSVLGQGKGGYTF. The CDR3 bases are TGTGCCAGCAGCGTACTGGGACAGGGGAAAGGCGGCTACACCTTC.

As DNA, the CDR3 is TGTGCCAGCAGCTTAAAACAGGGGAGATTCGGTGGCTACACCTTC. It is translated as CASSLKQGRFGGYTF. J is TRBJ1-2 and V is TRBV7-3, with TRBD1 identical over 7 bases. This CDR3 has 15 amino acids. Germline loops: CDR1 SGHTA, CDR2 FQGTGA. Trimming cost V 1 base and J 7 bases; bases outside gene matches: 9.

The chain couples TRBV30 to TRBJ2-1; weak D call: TRBD2 (5 bases). This CDR3 spans 18 amino acids. V was cut by 1 base and J by 1 base, with 20 bases left in between. Germline V gives CDR1 GTSNPN, CDR2 SVGIG (reference sequence). CDR3 coding DNA: TGTGCCTGGAGTGCCCGTCGATCGTTCGAGCGGTCCTACAATGAGCAGTTCTTC. Translated: CAWSARRSFERSYNEQFF.

This chain connects TRBV19 to TRBJ1-4; weak D call: TRBD1 (5 bases). Deletions cut 3 bases from V and 8 bases from J, with 10 bases between. Germline CDR1 LNHDA, CDR2 SQIVND (reference sequence). CDR3 length equals 13 residues. The CDR3 coding sequence is TGTGCCAGTAGTATCAGGACAAACGAAAAACTGTTTTTT. Protein: CASSIRTNEKLFF.

This clone appeared a single time. The V and J genes are TRBV9 and TRBJ2-1; 7 positions agree with TRBD2. The CDR3 runs to 15 residues. V lost 4 bases to trimming and J lost 6 bases; unmatched junction nucleotides: 10. The germline gives CDR1 SGDLS, CDR2 YYNGEE. As DNA, the CDR3 is TGTGCCAGCAGCCGATTAGTGGGGGGGAGCAATGAGCAGTTCTTC. Translation: CASSRLVGGSNEQFF.

V gene TRBV5-1 combines with J gene TRBJ2-3; 9 bases fit TRBD2. The J segment lost 6 bases and the V segment lost 0 bases, leaving 11 bases of the junction unmatched. Germline assignment: CDR1 SGHRS and CDR2 YFSETQ. The CDR3 is 17 residues long. The CDR3 nucleotides read TGCGCCAGCAGCTTGGCCTTAGCGGGAGTGGTACTGGATACGCAGTATTTT. Amino acid sequence: CASSLALAGVVLDTQYF.

The rearrangement uses TRBV24-1 and TRBJ2-1; 9 nucleotides line up with TRBD1. Germline V CDR1 and CDR2: KGHDR, SFDVKD. J lost 9 bases, V lost 4 bases, and 12 bases had no gene match. This CDR3 comprises 16 residues. CDR3 residues: CATSDPDRGLRSEQFF. Written as DNA, the CDR3 is TGTGCCACCAGTGACCCTGACAGGGGGTTAAGGAGTGAGCAGTTCTTC.

This clone was seen only a few times. The chain recombines TRBV7-6 with TRBJ2-7, with TRBD2 identical over 8 bases. The CDR3 spans 16 residues. Per the germline V gene, CDR1 is SGHVS and CDR2 is FNYEAQ. The V gene end was trimmed by 3 bases and the J gene end by 4 bases; junction bases not matched to a gene: 11. The DNA for the CDR3 is TGTGCCAGCAGCTTGGGAGCGGGGGCGCCTTCTTACGAGCAGTACTTC. Translating gives CASSLGAGAPSYEQYF.

The J gene is TRBJ1-2, the V gene TRBV6-5; a possible D gene is TRBD1 (6 bases). Trimming took 5 bases from V and 2 from J, leaving 12 bases between them. Looked up from germline, CDR1 is MNHEY and CDR2 is SVGAGI. There are 14 residues in the CDR3. This chain's CDR3 is CASSHGQLNYGYTF. In DNA form, the CDR3 reads TGTGCCAGCAGTCACGGACAGCTGAACTATGGCTACACCTTC.

The J gene is TRBJ2-5, the V gene TRBV18; D is unresolved. The CDR3 has 11 residues. Between the trimmed V and J ends, which lost 6 bases and 1 base, there was a span of 3 bases. Germline CDR1 KGHSH, CDR2 LQKENI. Here the CDR3 reads CASSAQETQYF. The CDR3 DNA sequence: TGTGCCAGCTCGGCCCAAGAGACCCAGTACTTC.

The CDR3 nucleotides read TGTGCCAGCAGCCAGTGGACAGGGGGGTACACTGAAGCTTTCTTT. Protein: CASSQWTGGYTEAFF. The chain employs TRBV3-1 (or the pseudogene TRBV3-2) and TRBJ1-1, with 10 positions matching TRBD1. The CDR3 covers 15 residues. The V and J ends lost 3 bases and 3 bases, in that order; junction bases with no gene match: 4. Germline V gene lookup returns CDR1 LGHDT and CDR2 YNNKEL (reference sequence).

The chain employs TRBV3-1 (or the pseudogene TRBV3-2) and TRBJ2-3, with 8 bases matching TRBD2. The J segment lost 2 bases and the V segment lost 4 bases, leaving 5 bases of the junction unmatched. The length of the CDR3 is 15 residues. The germline V gene encodes CDR1 LGHDT and CDR2 YNNKEL (reference sequence). DNA of the CDR3: TGTGCCAGCAGCCCCTGGCGGGGGGCCACAGATACGCAGTATTTT. As protein: CASSPWRGATDTQYF.

V gene TRBV5-8 combines with J gene TRBJ2-3; TRBD1 agrees at 9 bases. V dropped 6 bases and J dropped 4; count of bases not matched to a gene: 18. Germline-derived CDR1 and CDR2 are SGHTS and YDEGEE. The CDR3 covers 18 residues. CDR3 protein: CASNLRGFRTGDPDTQYF. Here the CDR3 DNA reads TGTGCCAGCAACCTGAGGGGATTCAGGACAGGGGACCCAGATACGCAGTATTTT. The full variable domain, in which reference TRBV5-8 and TRBJ2-3 provide the parts outside the CDR3, is EAGVTQSPTHLIKTRGQQATLRCSPISGHTSVYWYQQALGLGLQFLLWYDEGEERNRGNFPPRFSGRQFPNYSSELNVNALELEDSALYLCASNLRGFRTGDPDTQYFGPGTRLTVL.

The chain carries TRBV24-1 and TRBJ2-1; tentative D call: TRBD1 (5 bases). Germline lookup yields CDR1 KGHDR and CDR2 SFDVKD. The V and J ends lost 7 bases and 4 bases respectively, with 7 bases between them. The CDR3 consists of 12 residues. The CDR3 nucleotides read TGTGCCACCAGCAGGGATTACAATGAGCAGTTCTTC. Translated: CATSRDYNEQFF.

This clone was observed a few times. The chain carries TRBV2 and TRBJ2-5; the D gene is possibly TRBD2 (6 bases). The CDR3 length is 15 residues. Germline V gene lookup returns CDR1 SNHLY and CDR2 FYNNEI. V shed 5 bases and J shed 4 bases, with 17 bases lying between them. The chain's CDR3 is CASSPLGLKGETQYF. CDR3 sequence (DNA): TGTGCCAGCAGTCCCTTGGGACTCAAGGGAGAGACCCAGTACTTC.

The CDR3 nucleotides are TGTGCCAGCAGCTCCCGGGACACCCAAGAGACCCAGTACTTC. Translated, it gives CASSSRDTQETQYF. The chain combines TRBV11-3 with TRBJ2-5; D is possibly TRBD1 (6 bases). V lost 4 bases and J 1 base, leaving 10 bases between the germline ends. The CDR3 consists of 14 residues. Germline CDR1 SGHNT, CDR2 YENEEA.

The rearrangement links TRBV9 to TRBJ1-2; D perhaps matches TRBD1 (6 bases). Germline assignment: CDR1 SGDLS and CDR2 YYNGEE. This CDR3 has 14 amino acids. Trimming pared 1 base from V and 6 bases from J, leaving 13 bases between. This chain's CDR3 is CASSVRGSVDGYTF. The CDR3 bases are TGTGCCAGCAGCGTAAGGGGGAGTGTCGATGGCTACACCTTC. Using reference TRBV9 and TRBJ1-2 for the parts outside the CDR3, the full variable domain is DSGVTQTPKHLITATGQRVTLRCSPRSGDLSVYWYQQSLDQGLQFLIQYYNGEERAKGNILERFSAQQFPDLHSELNLSSLELGDSALYFCASSVRGSVDGYTFGSGTRLTVV.

The V gene is TRBV27, the J gene TRBJ2-3; 7 positions agree with TRBD2. The CDR3 extends over 18 amino acids. Germline loops: CDR1 MNHEY, CDR2 SMNVEV (reference sequence). With 5 bases clipped from V and 3 bases from J, the junction kept 17 bases outside the gene matches. The CDR3 here is CASSPTTYIGEGTDTQYF. As DNA, the CDR3 is TGTGCCAGCAGTCCCACGACTTATATCGGGGAGGGGACAGATACGCAGTATTTT.

The chain is built from TRBV5-1 and TRBJ1-5; tentatively, D is TRBD1 (5 bases). Germline lookup yields CDR1 SGHRS and CDR2 YFSETQ. V dropped 0 bases and J dropped 7 bases, with 11 bases sitting between them. CDR3 size: 14 residues. The CDR3 loop reads CASSLASGGQPQHF. CDR3 bases: TGCGCCAGCAGCTTGGCCTCGGGGGGACAGCCCCAGCATTTT.

A few counts support this clone. Here the CDR3 DNA reads TGCGCCAGCAGCTTGTACGGGACAGGGGAGTTGGATGAAGCTTTCTTT. Its protein product is CASSLYGTGELDEAFF. The chain uses TRBV5-1 and TRBJ1-1; 10 positions match TRBD1. V trimming: 1 base; J trimming: 7 bases; junction bases outside the gene matches: 10. CDR1 is SGHRS, CDR2 YFSETQ, per germline. The CDR3 extends over 16 amino acids.

CDR3 DNA sequence: TGTGCCAGCAGACGCGATAGCTATGGCTACACCTTC. Translated: CASRRDSYGYTF. The rearrangement links TRBV28 to TRBJ1-2; no clear D gene. Trimming stripped 6 bases from V and 4 bases from J, with 9 bases between. Germline assignment: CDR1 MDHEN and CDR2 SYDVKM. CDR3 length: 12 amino acids.